This TCR beta chain stems from a study of blood T cell repertoires in COVID-19. Study overall: Material from acute and convalescent COVID-19 was sourced from the United States, Italy and Spain.

This clone was seen a handful of times. Trimming stripped 3 bases from V and 2 bases from J, with 12 bases between. The CDR3 has 15 residues. Germline V gene sequence: CDR1 SGHAT, CDR2 FQNNGV. Method: immunoSEQ multiplex PCR; TCRdb's copy keeps in-frame clones and lacks some. The repertoire includes fewer than 350,000 clones, 88% of them detected once, and 1.5% to 2% sits in the top ten. This chain connects TRBV11-2 to TRBJ2-3, with D unclear. Material for sequencing was peripheral blood. This TCR came from a woman aged 25 to 39 with COVID-19, enrolled during active disease. The CDR3 spells CASSFSHSNTDTQYF. In DNA form, the CDR3 reads TGTGCCAGCAGCTTTTCCCACTCGAACACAGATACGCAGTATTTT.